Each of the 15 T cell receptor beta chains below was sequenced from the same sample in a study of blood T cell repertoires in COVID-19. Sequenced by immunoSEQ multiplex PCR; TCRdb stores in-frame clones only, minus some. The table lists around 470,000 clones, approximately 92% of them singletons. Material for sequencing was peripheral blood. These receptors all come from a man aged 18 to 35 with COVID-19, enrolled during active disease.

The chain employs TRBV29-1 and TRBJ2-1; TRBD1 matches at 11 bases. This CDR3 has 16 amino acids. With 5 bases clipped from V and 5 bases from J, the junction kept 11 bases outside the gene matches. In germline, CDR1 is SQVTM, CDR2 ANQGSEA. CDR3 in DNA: TGCAGCGTTTCCACGGACAGGGGGCTTTGGGACAATGAGCAGTTCTTC. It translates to CSVSTDRGLWDNEQFF.

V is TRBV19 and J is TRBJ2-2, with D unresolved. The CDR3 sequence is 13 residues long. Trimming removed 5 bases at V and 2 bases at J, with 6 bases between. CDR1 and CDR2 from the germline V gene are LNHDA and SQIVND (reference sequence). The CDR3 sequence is CASSLYNTGELFF. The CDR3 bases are TGTGCCAGTAGTCTATACAACACCGGGGAGCTGTTTTTT.

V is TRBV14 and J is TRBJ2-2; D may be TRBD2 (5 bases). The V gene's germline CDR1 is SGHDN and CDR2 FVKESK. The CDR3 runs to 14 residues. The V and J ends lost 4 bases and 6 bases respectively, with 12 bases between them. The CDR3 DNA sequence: TGTGCCAGCAGCCCCGGGGAGCACGCCGGGGAGCTGTTTTTT. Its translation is CASSPGEHAGELFF.

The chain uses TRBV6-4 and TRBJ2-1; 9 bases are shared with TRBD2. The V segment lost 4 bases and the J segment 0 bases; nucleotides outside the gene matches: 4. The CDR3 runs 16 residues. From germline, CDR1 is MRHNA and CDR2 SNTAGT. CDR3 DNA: TGTGCCAGCAGTGTAGTAGCGGGAGCCTCCTACAATGAGCAGTTCTTC. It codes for CASSVVAGASYNEQFF.

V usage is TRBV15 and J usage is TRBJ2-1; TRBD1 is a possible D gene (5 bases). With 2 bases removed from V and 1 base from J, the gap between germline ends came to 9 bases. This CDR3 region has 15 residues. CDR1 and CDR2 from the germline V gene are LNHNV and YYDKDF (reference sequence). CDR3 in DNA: TGTGCCACCAGCAGACAGGGTTTTTCCTACAATGAGCAGTTCTTC. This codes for CATSRQGFSYNEQFF.

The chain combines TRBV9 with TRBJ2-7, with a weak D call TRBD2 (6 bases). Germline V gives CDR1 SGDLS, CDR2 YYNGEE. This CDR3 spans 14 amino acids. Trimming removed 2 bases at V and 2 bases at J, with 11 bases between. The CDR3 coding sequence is TGTGCCAGCAGCGTGACTAGTACCACCTACGAGCAGTACTTC. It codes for CASSVTSTTYEQYF.

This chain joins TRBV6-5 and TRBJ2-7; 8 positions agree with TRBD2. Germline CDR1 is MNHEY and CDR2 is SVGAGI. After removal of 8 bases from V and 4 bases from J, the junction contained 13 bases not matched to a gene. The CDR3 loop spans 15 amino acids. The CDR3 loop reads CASRTTSAKAYEQYF. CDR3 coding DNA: TGTGCCAGCCGAACGACTAGCGCGAAGGCGTACGAGCAGTACTTC.

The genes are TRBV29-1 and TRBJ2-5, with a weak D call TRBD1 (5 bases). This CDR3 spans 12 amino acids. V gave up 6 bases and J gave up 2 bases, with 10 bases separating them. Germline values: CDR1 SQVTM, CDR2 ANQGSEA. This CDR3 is CSVRQWQETQYF. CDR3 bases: TGCAGCGTCAGACAGTGGCAAGAGACCCAGTACTTC.

CDR3 sequence (DNA): TGTGCCAGCAGTTTATTAGCGGACACCTTCTCTGGGGCCAACGTCCTGACTTTC. Its translation is CASSLLADTFSGANVLTF. The rearrangement links TRBV28 to TRBJ2-6; weak D call: TRBD2 (6 bases). This CDR3 has 18 residues. Looked up from germline, CDR1 is MDHEN and CDR2 is SYDVKM. V lost 1 base and J 0 bases, leaving 13 bases between the germline ends.

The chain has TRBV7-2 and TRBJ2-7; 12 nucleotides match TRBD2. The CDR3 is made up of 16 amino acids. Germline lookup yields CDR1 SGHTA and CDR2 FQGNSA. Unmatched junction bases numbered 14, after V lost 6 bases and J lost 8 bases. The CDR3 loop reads CASRPGSTSGSQKQYF. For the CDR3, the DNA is TGTGCCAGCAGACCGGGGTCGACTAGCGGGAGTCAAAAGCAGTACTTC.

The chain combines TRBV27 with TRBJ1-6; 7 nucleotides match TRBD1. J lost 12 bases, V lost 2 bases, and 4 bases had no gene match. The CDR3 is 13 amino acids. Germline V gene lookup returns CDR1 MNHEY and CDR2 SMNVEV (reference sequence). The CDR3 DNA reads TGTGCCAGCAGTTTAGGGACAGATCAACCCCTCCACTTT. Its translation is CASSLGTDQPLHF.

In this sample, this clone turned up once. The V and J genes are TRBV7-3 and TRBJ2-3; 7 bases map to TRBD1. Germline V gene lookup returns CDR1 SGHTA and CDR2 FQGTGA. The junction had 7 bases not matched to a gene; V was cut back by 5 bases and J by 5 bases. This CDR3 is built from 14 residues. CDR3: CASSRTGREDTQYF. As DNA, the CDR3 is TGTGCCAGCAGCCGGACAGGTCGGGAAGATACGCAGTATTTT. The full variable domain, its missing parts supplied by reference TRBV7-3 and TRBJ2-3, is GAGVSQTPSNKVTEKGKYVELRCDPISGHTALYWYRQSLGQGPEFLIYFQGTGAADDSGLPNDRFFAVRPEGSVSTLKIQRTERGDSAVYLCASSRTGREDTQYFGPGTRLTVL.

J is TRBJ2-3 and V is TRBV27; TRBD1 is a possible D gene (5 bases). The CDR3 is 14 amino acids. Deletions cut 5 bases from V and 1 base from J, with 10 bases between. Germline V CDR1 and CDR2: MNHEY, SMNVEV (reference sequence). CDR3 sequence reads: CASSAQGRTDTQYF. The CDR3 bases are TGTGCCAGCAGTGCTCAGGGCCGCACAGATACGCAGTATTTT.

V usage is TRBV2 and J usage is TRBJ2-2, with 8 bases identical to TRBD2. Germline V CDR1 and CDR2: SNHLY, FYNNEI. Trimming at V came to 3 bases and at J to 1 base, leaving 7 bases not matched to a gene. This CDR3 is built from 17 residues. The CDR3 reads CASSEVLSGENTGELFF. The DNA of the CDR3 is TGTGCCAGCAGTGAGGTTCTTAGCGGGGAGAACACCGGGGAGCTGTTTTTT.

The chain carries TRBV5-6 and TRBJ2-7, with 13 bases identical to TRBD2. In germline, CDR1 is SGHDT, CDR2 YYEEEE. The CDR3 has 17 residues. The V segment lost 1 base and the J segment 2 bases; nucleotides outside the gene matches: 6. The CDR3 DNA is TGTGCCAGCAGCTTGATGGGACTAGCGGGACGTACCTACGAGCAGTACTTC. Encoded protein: CASSLMGLAGRTYEQYF.